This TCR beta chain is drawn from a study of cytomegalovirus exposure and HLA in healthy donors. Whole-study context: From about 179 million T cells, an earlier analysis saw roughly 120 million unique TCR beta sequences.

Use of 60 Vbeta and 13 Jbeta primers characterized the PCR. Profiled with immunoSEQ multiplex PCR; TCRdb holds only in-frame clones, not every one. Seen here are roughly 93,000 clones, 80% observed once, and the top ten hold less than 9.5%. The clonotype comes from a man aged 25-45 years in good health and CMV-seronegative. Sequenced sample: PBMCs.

CDR3 residues: CASSLAGRGIDGYTF. CDR3 in DNA: TGCGCCAGCAGCTTGGCCGGTCGGGGAATCGATGGCTACACCTTC. The genes are TRBV5-1 and TRBJ1-2; D not certain. V lost 0 bases and J 6 bases, leaving 15 bases between the germline ends. The CDR3 contains 15 residues. CDR1 and CDR2 from the germline V gene are SGHRS and YFSETQ.